The next 10 T cell receptor beta chains were all read from a single sample in a study of CD8+CD57+ T cells in acquired aplastic anemia. The use of genomic DNA as template underpinned the TCR beta VDJ and CDR3 profiling. One entry per CDR3 protein results from TCRdb running MiXCR on the reads. The table records about half a million distinct CDR3 sequences, around 30% of them present only once. CD8+CD57+ cell expansion, shown by flow cytometry, had occurred in the patients selected for sequencing. Specimen: sorted CD4+, CD8+, or CD8+CD57+ T cells (not recorded which) from PBMCs. These receptors all come from a human donor with aplastic anemia.

The chain is built from TRBV9 and TRBJ1-4; D possibly corresponds to TRBD1 (5 bases). CDR3 length: 17 amino acids. V lost 3 bases and J lost 2, with 17 bases in between. Germline V gives CDR1 SGDLS, CDR2 YYNGEE. CDR3 sequence (DNA): TGTGCCAGCAGCGGCAACAGGAAGACAAGTACTAATGAAAAACTGTTTTTT. Translated, it gives CASSGNRKTSTNEKLFF.

The chain recombines TRBV2 with TRBJ2-7; 7 bases fit TRBD1. J was trimmed by 0 bases and V by 5 bases; bases with no gene match: 4. The CDR3 runs 14 residues. Germline CDR1 is SNHLY and CDR2 is FYNNEI. In DNA form, the CDR3 reads TGTGCCAGCAGTCAACGGGACAGCTCCTACGAGCAGTACGTC. Translation gives CASSQRDSSYEQYV.

Only a few counts were recorded for this clonotype. An end of the junction differs from the germline gene, which may be a read error. This chain connects TRBV10-3 to TRBJ2-5; TRBD1 is a possible D gene (8 bases). The CDR3 has 14 amino acids. Germline assignment: CDR1 ENHRY and CDR2 SYGVKD. The CDR3 region is CASSGQGGWETQYF. Here the CDR3 DNA reads TGTGCCAGCAGTGGACAGGGAGGGTGGGAGACCCAGTACTTC.

The chain has TRBV20-1 and TRBJ2-5, with TRBD2 matching over 8 bases. The germline V gene encodes CDR1 DFQATT and CDR2 SNEGSKA (reference sequence). Losses at the gene ends were 7 bases for V and 2 bases for J; bases not matched to a gene: 9. The CDR3 has 14 amino acids. The CDR3 loop is CSVATSVGQETQYF. CDR3 coding DNA: TGCAGTGTCGCGACTAGCGTAGGACAAGAGACCCAGTACTTC.

This clonotype has a handful of counts. The chain combines TRBV25-1 with TRBJ1-4, with a weak D call TRBD1 (5 bases). The germline V and J ends were trimmed by 5 bases and 8 bases, with 24 bases remaining between them. This CDR3 comprises 17 residues. The germline V gene encodes CDR1 MGHDK and CDR2 SYGVNS. CDR3 nucleotide sequence: TGTGCCAGCAGTTTAAAAGCCTTAAGGGACGACAGCGAAAAACTGTTTTTT. It codes for CASSLKALRDDSEKLFF.

At least ten counts were recorded for this clonotype. This chain connects TRBV2 to TRBJ1-5; a possible D gene is TRBD1 (5 bases). Germline lookup yields CDR1 SNHLY and CDR2 FYNNEI. The CDR3 contains 14 residues. The V gene lost 6 bases and the J gene lost 3 bases, with 12 bases spanning the gap. CDR3 amino acids: CASSAGPFNQPQHF. The CDR3 DNA follows: TGTGCCAGCAGCGCGGGGCCCTTCAATCAGCCCCAGCATTTT.

There are many counts of this clonotype. V and J are TRBV19 and TRBJ2-3; D not resolved. Germline values: CDR1 LNHDA, CDR2 SQIVND (reference sequence). V shed 5 bases and J shed 6 bases, with 12 bases lying between them. This CDR3 is built from 13 residues. DNA of the CDR3: TGTGCCAGTAGTGGGAAAGGTATGGATACGCAGTATTTT. Translated: CASSGKGMDTQYF.

Only a few counts were recorded for this clonotype. This sequence joins TRBV6-2 or TRBV6-3 and TRBJ2-7; the D gene is possibly TRBD2 (5 bases). Trimming shortened V by 2 bases and J by 1 base, and 9 bases separated the two germline ends. Per the germline V gene, CDR1 is MNHEY and CDR2 is SVGEGT. The CDR3 totals 14 residues. This CDR3 is CASSYRRASYEQYF. The CDR3 DNA sequence: TGTGCCAGCAGTTACCGGCGGGCGTCCTACGAGCAGTACTTC.

The genes are TRBV5-8 and TRBJ1-1, with 10 bases fitting TRBD1. The CDR3 loop spans 14 amino acids. Trimming took 4 bases from V and 5 from J; bases not matched to a gene: 5. Looked up from germline, CDR1 is SGHTS and CDR2 is YDEGEE. The CDR3 nucleotides read TGTGCCAGCAGCCGTGACAGGGGGCTTACTGAAGCTTTCTTT. Translation: CASSRDRGLTEAFF.

V usage is TRBV7-6 and J usage is TRBJ1-1, with a weak D call TRBD1 (6 bases). The CDR3 consists of 13 residues. Trimming shortened V by 7 bases and J by 0 bases, and 9 bases separated the two germline ends. CDR1 SGHVS and CDR2 FNYEAQ come from the germline V gene. CDR3 residues: CASTQGMNTEAFF. As DNA, the CDR3 is TGTGCCAGCACGCAGGGGATGAACACTGAAGCTTTCTTT.